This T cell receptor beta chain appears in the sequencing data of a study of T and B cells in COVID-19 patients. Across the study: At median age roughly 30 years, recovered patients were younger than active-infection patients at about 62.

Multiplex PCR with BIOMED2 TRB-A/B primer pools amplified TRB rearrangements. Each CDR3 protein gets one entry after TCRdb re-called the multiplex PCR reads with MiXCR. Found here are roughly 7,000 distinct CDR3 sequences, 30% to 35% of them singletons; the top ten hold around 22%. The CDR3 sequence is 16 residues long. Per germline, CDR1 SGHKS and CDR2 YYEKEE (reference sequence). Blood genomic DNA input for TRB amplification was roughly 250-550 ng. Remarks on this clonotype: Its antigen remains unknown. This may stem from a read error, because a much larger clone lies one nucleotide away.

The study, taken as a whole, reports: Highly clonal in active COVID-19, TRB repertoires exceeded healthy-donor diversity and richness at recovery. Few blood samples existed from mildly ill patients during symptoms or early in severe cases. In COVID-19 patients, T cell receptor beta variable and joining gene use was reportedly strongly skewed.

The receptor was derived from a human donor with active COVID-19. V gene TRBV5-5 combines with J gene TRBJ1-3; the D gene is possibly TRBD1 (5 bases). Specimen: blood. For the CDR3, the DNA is TGTGCCAGCAGCTTGGTGGACATGGACTCTGAAAACACCATATATTTT. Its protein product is CASSLVDMDSENTIYF.